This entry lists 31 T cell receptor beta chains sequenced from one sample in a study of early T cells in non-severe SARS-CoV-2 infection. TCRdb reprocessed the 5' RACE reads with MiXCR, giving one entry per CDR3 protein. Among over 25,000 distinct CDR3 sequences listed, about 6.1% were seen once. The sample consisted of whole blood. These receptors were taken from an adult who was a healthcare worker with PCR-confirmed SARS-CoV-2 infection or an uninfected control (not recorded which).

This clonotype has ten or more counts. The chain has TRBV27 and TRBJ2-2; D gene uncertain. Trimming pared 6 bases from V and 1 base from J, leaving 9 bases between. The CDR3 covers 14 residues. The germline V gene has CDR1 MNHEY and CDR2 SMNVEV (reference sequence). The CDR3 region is CASSRTVNTGELFF. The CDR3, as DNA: TGTGCCAGCAGCAGGACCGTGAACACCGGGGAGCTGTTTTTT.

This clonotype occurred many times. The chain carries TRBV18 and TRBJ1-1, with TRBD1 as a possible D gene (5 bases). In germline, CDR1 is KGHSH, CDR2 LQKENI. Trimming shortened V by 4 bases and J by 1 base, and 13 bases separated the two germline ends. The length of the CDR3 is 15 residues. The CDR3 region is CASSRHEQANTEAFF. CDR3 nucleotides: TGTGCCAGCTCACGGCATGAACAGGCGAACACTGAAGCTTTCTTT.

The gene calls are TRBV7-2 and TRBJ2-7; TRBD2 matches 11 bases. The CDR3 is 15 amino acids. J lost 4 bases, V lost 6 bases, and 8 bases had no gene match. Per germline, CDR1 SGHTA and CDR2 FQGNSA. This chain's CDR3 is CASSISGGVLYEQYF. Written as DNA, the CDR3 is TGTGCCAGCAGTATTAGCGGGGGGGTACTATACGAGCAGTACTTC.

The CDR3 nucleotides read TGTGCCAGCAGCTTGGAAATGGCCGGAGGCTACGAGCAGTACTTC. Protein: CASSLEMAGGYEQYF. This chain connects TRBV6-2 or TRBV6-3 to TRBJ2-7; maybe TRBD2 (5 bases). The CDR3 sequence is 15 residues long. V shed 6 bases and J shed 3 bases, with 18 bases lying between them. Germline loops: CDR1 MNHEY, CDR2 SVGEGT.

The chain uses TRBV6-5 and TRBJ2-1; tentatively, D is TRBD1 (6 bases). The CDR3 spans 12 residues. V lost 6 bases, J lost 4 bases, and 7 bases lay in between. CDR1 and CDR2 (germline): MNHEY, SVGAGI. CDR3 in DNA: TGTGCCAGCAGCAGGGGATACAATGAGCAGTTCTTC. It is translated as CASSRGYNEQFF.

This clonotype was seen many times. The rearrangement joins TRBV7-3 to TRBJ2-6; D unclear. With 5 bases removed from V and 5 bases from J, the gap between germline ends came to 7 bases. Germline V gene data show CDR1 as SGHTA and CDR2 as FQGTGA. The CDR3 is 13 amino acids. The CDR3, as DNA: TGTGCCAGCAGCCCCCCACGGGCCAACGTCCTGACTTTC. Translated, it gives CASSPPRANVLTF. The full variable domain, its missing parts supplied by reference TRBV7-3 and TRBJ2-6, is GAGVSQTPSNKVTEKGKYVELRCDPISGHTALYWYRQSLGQGPEFLIYFQGTGAADDSGLPNDRFFAVRPEGSVSTLKIQRTERGDSAVYLCASSPPRANVLTFGAGSRLTVL.

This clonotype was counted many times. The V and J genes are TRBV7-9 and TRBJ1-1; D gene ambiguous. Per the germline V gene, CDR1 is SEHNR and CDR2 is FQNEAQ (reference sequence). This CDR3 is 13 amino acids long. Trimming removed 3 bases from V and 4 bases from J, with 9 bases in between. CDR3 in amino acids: CASSFGRSTEAFF. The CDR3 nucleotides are TGTGCCAGCAGCTTTGGCCGGAGCACTGAAGCTTTCTTT.

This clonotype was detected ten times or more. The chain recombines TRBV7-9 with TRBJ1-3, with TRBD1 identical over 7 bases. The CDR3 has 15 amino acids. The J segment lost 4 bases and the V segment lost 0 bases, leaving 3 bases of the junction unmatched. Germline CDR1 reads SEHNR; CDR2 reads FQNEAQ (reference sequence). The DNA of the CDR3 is TGTGCCAGCAGCTTAGCCGCGGGACAGGGAAACACCATATATTTT. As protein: CASSLAAGQGNTIYF.

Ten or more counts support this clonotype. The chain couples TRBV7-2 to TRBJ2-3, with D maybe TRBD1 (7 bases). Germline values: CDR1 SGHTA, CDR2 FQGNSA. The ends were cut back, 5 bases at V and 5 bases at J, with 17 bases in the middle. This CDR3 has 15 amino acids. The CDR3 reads CASSDPRQGGDTQYF. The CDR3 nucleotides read TGTGCCAGCAGCGATCCCCGACAGGGAGGAGATACGCAGTATTTT.

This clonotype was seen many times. CDR3 sequence: CSASLGVSYEQYF. The CDR3 bases are TGCAGTGCTAGCCTTGGGGTTTCCTACGAGCAGTACTTC. The chain uses TRBV20-1 and TRBJ2-7, with D hard to call. CDR3 size: 13 residues. CDR1 and CDR2 (germline): DFQATT, SNEGSKA (reference sequence). V gave up 3 bases and J gave up 1 base, with 10 bases separating them.

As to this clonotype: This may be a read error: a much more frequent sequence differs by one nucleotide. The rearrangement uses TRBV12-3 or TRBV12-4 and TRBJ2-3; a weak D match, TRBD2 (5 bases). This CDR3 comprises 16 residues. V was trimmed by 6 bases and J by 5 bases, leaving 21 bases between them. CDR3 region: CASSLSGFLELDTQYF. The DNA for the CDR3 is TGTGCCAGCAGCCTCTCGGGGTTTCTAGAACTAGATACGCAGTATTTT.

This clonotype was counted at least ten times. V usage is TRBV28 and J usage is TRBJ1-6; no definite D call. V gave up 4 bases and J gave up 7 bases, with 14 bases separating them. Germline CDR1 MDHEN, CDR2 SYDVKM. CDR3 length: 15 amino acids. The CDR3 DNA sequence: TGTGCCAGCAGTTCCCCGGGGAGGGCGAATTCACCCCTCCACTTT. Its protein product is CASSSPGRANSPLHF.

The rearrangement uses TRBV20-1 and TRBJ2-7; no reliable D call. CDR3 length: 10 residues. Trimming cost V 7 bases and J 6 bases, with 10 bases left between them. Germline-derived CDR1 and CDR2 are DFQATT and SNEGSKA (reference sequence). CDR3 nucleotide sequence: TGCAGTGTCGTAGGAGTCGAGCAGTACTTC. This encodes CSVVGVEQYF.

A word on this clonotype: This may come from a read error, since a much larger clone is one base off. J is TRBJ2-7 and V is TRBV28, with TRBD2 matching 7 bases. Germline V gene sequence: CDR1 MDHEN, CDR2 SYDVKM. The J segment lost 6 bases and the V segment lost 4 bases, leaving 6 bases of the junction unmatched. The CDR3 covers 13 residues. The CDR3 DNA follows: TGTGCCAGCAGTTACACTGGGGGGGGCGAGCAGTACTTC. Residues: CASSYTGGGEQYF.

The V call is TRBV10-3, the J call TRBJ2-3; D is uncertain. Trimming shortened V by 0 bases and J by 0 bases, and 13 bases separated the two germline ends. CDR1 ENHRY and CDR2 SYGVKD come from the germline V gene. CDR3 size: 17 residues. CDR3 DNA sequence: TGTGCCATCAGTGAGTCGTGGGCAACCGCAAGCACAGATACGCAGTATTTT. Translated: CAISESWATASTDTQYF.

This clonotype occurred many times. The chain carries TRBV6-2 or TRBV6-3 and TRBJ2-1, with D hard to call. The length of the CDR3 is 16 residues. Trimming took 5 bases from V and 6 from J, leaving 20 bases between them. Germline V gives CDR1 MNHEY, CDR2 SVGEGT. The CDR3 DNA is TGTGCCAGCAGTCCCCGACCACGCGAGACCCCCAATGAGCAGTTCTTC. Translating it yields CASSPRPRETPNEQFF.

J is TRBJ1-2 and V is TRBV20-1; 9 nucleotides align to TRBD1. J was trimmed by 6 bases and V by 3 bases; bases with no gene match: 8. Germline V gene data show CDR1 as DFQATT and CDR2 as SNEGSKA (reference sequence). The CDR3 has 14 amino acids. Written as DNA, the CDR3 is TGCAGTGCTAGGGAACAGGGGGCTGACGATGGCTACACCTTC. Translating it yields CSAREQGADDGYTF.

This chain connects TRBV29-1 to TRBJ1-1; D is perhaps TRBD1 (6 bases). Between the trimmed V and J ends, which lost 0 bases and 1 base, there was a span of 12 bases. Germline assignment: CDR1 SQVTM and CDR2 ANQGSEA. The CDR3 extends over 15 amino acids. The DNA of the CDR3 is TGCAGCGTTGAAGATCCTTGGGGGCGGAACACTGAAGCTTTCTTT. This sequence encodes CSVEDPWGRNTEAFF. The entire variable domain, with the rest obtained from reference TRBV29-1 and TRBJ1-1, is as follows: SAVISQKPSRDICQRGTSLTIQCQVDSQVTMMFWYRQQPGQSLTLIATANQGSEATYESGFVIDKFPISRPNLTFSTLTVSNMSPEDSSIYLCSVEDPWGRNTEAFFGQGTRLTVV.

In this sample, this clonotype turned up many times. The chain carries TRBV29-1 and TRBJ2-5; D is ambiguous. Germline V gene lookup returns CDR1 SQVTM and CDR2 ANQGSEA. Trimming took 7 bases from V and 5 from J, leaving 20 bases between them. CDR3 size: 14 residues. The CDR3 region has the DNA TGCAGCGCCCCACCCGCAGGTCCGAGGGAGACCCAGTACTTC. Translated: CSAPPAGPRETQYF.

This CDR3 reads CACVAGVAGGKGDKNIQYF. In DNA, the CDR3 is TGTGCCTGTGTTGCCGGGGTAGCGGGGGGGAAAGGGGACAAAAACATTCAGTACTTC. The rearrangement links TRBV30 to TRBJ2-4, with 11 bases lining up with TRBD2. The germline gives CDR1 GTSNPN, CDR2 SVGIG (reference sequence). With 6 bases clipped from V and 3 bases from J, the junction kept 19 bases outside the gene matches. This CDR3 contains 19 residues.

This CDR3 is CASSQAGGAGLEVDTQYF. The CDR3 DNA follows: TGTGCCAGCAGCCAGGCAGGGGGAGCGGGCCTAGAGGTGGATACGCAGTATTTT. V is TRBV3-1 and J is TRBJ2-3, with a possible D match to TRBD1 (7 bases). Germline V gene sequence: CDR1 LGHDT, CDR2 YNNKEL (reference sequence). This CDR3 comprises 18 residues. Trimming shortened V by 3 bases and J by 6 bases, and 25 bases separated the two germline ends.

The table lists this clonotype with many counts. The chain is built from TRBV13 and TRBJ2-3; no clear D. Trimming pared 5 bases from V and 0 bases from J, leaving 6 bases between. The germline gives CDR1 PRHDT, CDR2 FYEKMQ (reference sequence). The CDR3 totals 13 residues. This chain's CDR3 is CASSPPSTDTQYF. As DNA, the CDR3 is TGTGCCAGCAGCCCCCCTAGCACAGATACGCAGTATTTT.

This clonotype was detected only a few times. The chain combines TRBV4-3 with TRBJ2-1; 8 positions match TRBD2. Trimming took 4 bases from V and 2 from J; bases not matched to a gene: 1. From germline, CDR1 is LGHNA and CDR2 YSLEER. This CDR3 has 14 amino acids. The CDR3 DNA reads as TGCGCCAGCAGCCCGGGACTAGCCTACAATGAGCAGTTCTTC. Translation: CASSPGLAYNEQFF.

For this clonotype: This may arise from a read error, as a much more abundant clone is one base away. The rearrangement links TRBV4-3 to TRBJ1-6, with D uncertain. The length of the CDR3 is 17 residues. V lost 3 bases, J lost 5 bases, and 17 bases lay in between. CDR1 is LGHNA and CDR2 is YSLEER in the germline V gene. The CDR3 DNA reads TGCGCCAGCAGCCAGGATCTTTTTGTGGTTAATAATTCACCCCTCCACTTT. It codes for CASSQDLFVVNNSPLHF.

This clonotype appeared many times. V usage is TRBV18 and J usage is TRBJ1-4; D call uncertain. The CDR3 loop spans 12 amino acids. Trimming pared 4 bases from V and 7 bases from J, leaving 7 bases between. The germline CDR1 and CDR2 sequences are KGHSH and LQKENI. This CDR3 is CASSQGSEKLFF. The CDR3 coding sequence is TGTGCCAGCTCACAGGGTAGTGAAAAACTGTTTTTT.

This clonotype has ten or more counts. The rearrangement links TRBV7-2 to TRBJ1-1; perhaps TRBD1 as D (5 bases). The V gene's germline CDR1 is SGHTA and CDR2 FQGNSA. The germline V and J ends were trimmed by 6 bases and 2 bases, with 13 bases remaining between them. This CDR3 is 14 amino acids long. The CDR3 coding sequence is TGTGCCAGCAGAATCCAACAGGCCAACACTGAAGCTTTCTTT. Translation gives CASRIQQANTEAFF.

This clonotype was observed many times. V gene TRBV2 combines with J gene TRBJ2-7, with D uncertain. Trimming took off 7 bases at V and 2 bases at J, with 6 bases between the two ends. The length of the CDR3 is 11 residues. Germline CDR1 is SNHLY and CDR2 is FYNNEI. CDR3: CASTWAYEQYF. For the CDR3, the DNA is TGTGCCAGCACGTGGGCCTACGAGCAGTACTTC.

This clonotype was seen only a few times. CDR3 loop: CASSPNFNSREAFF. In DNA form, the CDR3 reads TGTGCCAGCAGCCCAAACTTTAACAGCCGCGAAGCTTTCTTT. The chain combines TRBV14 with TRBJ1-1; D not resolved. V was clipped by 4 bases and J by 8 bases, with 17 bases between them. Germline values: CDR1 SGHDN, CDR2 FVKESK. This CDR3 has 14 residues.

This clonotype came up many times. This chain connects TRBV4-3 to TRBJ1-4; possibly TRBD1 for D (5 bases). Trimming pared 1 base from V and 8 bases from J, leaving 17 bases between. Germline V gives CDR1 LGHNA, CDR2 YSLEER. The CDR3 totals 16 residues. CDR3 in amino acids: CASSQVRQLPGEKLFF. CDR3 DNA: TGCGCCAGCAGCCAAGTCCGACAGTTACCGGGAGAAAAACTGTTTTTT.

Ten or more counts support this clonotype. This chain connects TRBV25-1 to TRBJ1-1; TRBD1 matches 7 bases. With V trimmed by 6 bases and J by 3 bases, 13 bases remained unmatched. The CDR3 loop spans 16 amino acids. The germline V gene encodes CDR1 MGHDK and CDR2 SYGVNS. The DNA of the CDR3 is TGTGCCAGCAGCGCTTTGAGGGGGCGAGGGGACACTGAAGCTTTCTTT. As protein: CASSALRGRGDTEAFF.

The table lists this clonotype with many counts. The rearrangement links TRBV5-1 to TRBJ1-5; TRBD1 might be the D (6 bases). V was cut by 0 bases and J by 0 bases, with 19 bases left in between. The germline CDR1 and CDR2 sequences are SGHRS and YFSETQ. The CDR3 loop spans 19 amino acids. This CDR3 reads CASSLGNSEGVDSNQPQHF. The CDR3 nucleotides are TGCGCCAGCAGCTTGGGCAACAGTGAGGGGGTGGATAGCAATCAGCCCCAGCATTTT.